The clone carrying this T cell receptor (beta chain) occurred a few times. Its specificity is unknown. These data belong to a study of beta chain features in type 1 diabetes. Study-level points and caveats: Type 1 diabetes patients showed a moderate but significant shortening of TCRB CDR3s in all four CD4+ subsets. Amplification by PCR could prefer shorter templates, with the same effect in patients and controls.

Germline V gene data show CDR1 as LGHNA and CDR2 as YSLEER. With 4 bases removed from V and 5 bases from J, the gap between germline ends came to 21 bases. The CDR3 totals 16 residues. Isolated RNA was reverse transcribed in full, so expressed TCRB transcripts were sequenced. The table came from immunoSEQ multiplex PCR; TCRdb's copy has only in-frame clones and leaves some out. The sample records some 660,000 clones, over 12% being singletons. Purity exceeded 95% in all sorted populations. The V gene is TRBV4-3, the J gene TRBJ2-7; no definite D call. The clonotype was recovered from a man between 18 and 35 years old with type 1 diabetes. Sequenced: naive CD4+ T cells from blood. CDR3 protein: CASSPPEDDHDNEQYF. The DNA for the CDR3 is TGCGCCAGCAGCCCCCCAGAGGACGACCACGATAACGAGCAGTACTTC.